This TCR beta chain was retrieved from a study of Graves' ophthalmopathy and Graves' hyperthyroidism. Study conclusions and caveats: In predicting ophthalmopathy progression, the model reached over 55% sensitivity and 72% to 85% specificity. A 13-signature model separated ophthalmopathy from stable hyperthyroidism, almost 90% sensitivity, 75% to 84% specificity.

Amplifying from RNA transcripts, the study obtained TCR beta CDR3 regions. RT-PCR was first run with HTBI primers, then multiplex PCR in a second round. MiXCR was run by TCRdb on the multiplex PCR reads, yielding one entry per CDR3 protein. The table includes 560,000 or so distinct CDR3 sequences, under 40% detected once. In this sample, this clonotype turned up a few times. Its antigen is as yet unknown. CDR1 is SEHNR, CDR2 FQNEAQ, per germline (reference sequence). CDR3 length: 18 residues. V gave up 5 bases and J gave up 0 bases; unmatched junction bases: 10. Only newly diagnosed hyperthyroidism patients aged 18 to 65, with under 2 months' duration, were enrolled. Uncontrolled infections, pregnancy, lactation or other autoimmune diseases led to patient exclusion.

The chain links TRBV7-9 to TRBJ1-3, with 10 bases lining up with TRBD1. Sequences were obtained from peripheral blood or thyroid tissue (not recorded which). This clonotype originated in an adult man with Graves' hyperthyroidism. This chain's CDR3 is CASSPRQGASRSGNTIYF. CDR3 nucleotide sequence: TGTGCCAGCAGCCCCCGACAGGGGGCAAGCCGCTCTGGAAACACCATATATTTT.